The clone carrying this T cell receptor (beta chain) was counted ten times or more. This sample's time point: patch test 3, about 24 weeks after DPC sensitization. The treatment was: therapeutic diphenylcyclopropenone sensitization with weekly scalp DPC. Suited to DPC and affected by alopecia, the donors ranged from 18 to 70 years old. These data originate in a study of human T cells and chemical hapten exposure. Study summary: The study enrolled mostly female patients with alopecia areata, totalis or universalis. TCR yields per sample varied mostly from small pooled library volume differences.

This CDR3 has 16 residues. V lost 3 bases and J lost 5, with 17 bases in between. Germline CDR1 LNHDA, CDR2 SQIVND (reference sequence). MiXCR, applied by TCRdb to the RACE reads, yields one record per CDR3 protein. Of roughly 90,000 distinct CDR3 sequences in the sample, around 9.9% were seen once. This clonotype was obtained from a woman in her twenties or thirties with alopecia areata. Some clones in this sample may be carry-over from other donors' samples. The specimen comprised whole blood, sampled in connection with sensitization to the hapten diphenylcyclopropenone (DPC). This chain connects TRBV19 to TRBJ1-5, with unresolved D. For the CDR3, the DNA is TGTGCCAGTAGTATGCAAGGGATTACAATCGATCAGCCCCAGCATTTT. As protein: CASSMQGITIDQPQHF.